Sequencing of this TCR beta chain was carried out in a study of human T cells and chemical hapten exposure. This clonotype has ten or more counts. Noted time point: patch test 2, 6 weeks after DPC sensitization. Indicated treatment: therapeutic diphenylcyclopropenone sensitization with weekly scalp DPC. Unique molecular identifiers were attached to individual cDNA molecules during library preparation. TCRdb re-called the RACE reads through MiXCR, storing one row per CDR3 protein. The sample consists of some 99,000 distinct CDR3 sequences, 9.2% of them appearing once. V was pared by 1 base and J by 5 bases, with 6 bases of the junction left unmatched. CDR1 and CDR2 (germline): SGHTA, FQGNSA. The CDR3 length is 15 residues.

The chain recombines TRBV7-2 with TRBJ2-5; 8 positions agree with TRBD1. The source is a woman aged 40 to 50 with alopecia areata. Some clones in this sample may be carry-over from other donors' samples. The sample in question was whole blood, obtained in connection with sensitization to the hapten diphenylcyclopropenone (DPC). The CDR3 DNA follows: TGTGCCAGCAGCTTAGGAATAAGACAGGGGGAGACCCAGTACTTC. Amino acids: CASSLGIRQGETQYF.